This T cell receptor beta chain is from a study of cytomegalovirus exposure and HLA in healthy donors. Study-wide background: Within an early data release were about 85 million unique TCRs drawn from HLA-typed donors. Across roughly 400 genotyped donors, about 81% landed in the Caucasian-associated ancestry cluster. Study results and limitations: Immune exposure information comprised only CMV serostatus.

Comments on this clone: As yet, its antigen is unknown.

With 60 Vbeta and 13 Jbeta primers, the PCR was carried out. Profiling relied on immunoSEQ multiplex PCR, and the TCRdb table lists in-frame clones only, not all of them. The data show some 190,000 clones, approximately 80% seen once. Germline V gene data show CDR1 as MGHRA and CDR2 as YSYEKL. Trimming removed 0 bases at V and 7 bases at J, with 12 bases between. This CDR3 has 14 amino acids. Sequencing was carried out using PBMCs. The source of this sequence is a girl aged 5-17 years in good health and CMV-seropositive. The chain uses TRBV4-1 and TRBJ1-2; TRBD1 is a possible D gene (5 bases). The CDR3: CASSQEPTVRGYTF. As DNA, the CDR3 is TGCGCCAGCAGCCAAGAACCGACAGTTCGTGGCTACACCTTC.